Presented here are 17 T cell receptor beta chains from one specimen sequenced in a study of blood T cell repertoires in COVID-19 (dated by TCRdb to about 2020). Library construction relied on the immunoSEQ multiplex PCR assay. In TCRdb, the immuneACCESS table is reduced to in-frame sequences with V and J assigned. These tables do not hold every clone; where another copy was compared, an unresolved V gene accounts for under half, and the others remain unexplained. The sample table shows about 440,000 clones, and about 91% are seen once. Roughly 12% of the sample comes from the top ten. Specimen: peripheral blood. These receptors all come from a woman between 45 and 65 years old with COVID-19, enrolled during active disease.

The chain links TRBV5-1 to TRBJ2-2, with 8 bases fitting TRBD1. This CDR3 is built from 15 residues. Germline CDR1 SGHRS, CDR2 YFSETQ. Trimming at V came to 4 bases and at J to 7 bases, leaving 9 bases not matched to a gene. This CDR3 is CASSPPGQGGGELFF. The CDR3, as DNA: TGCGCCAGCAGCCCCCCCGGACAGGGTGGCGGGGAGCTGTTTTTT.

This chain uses TRBV15 with TRBJ1-5; possibly TRBD1 for D (6 bases). The CDR3 is 15 residues long. Trimming took 5 bases from V and 6 from J, leaving 17 bases between them. CDR1 is LNHNV and CDR2 is YYDKDF in the germline V gene (reference sequence). The DNA of the CDR3 is TGTGCCACCAGCGGCGGGGGGGGCCGGGTTCAGCCCCAGCATTTT. It translates to CATSGGGGRVQPQHF. Full variable domain (rest looked up from reference TRBV15 and TRBJ1-5): DAMVIQNPRYQVTQFGKPVTLSCSQTLNHNVMYWYQQKSSQAPKLLFHYYDKDFNNEADTPDNFQSRRPNTSFCFLDIRSPGLGDTAMYLCATSGGGGRVQPQHFGDGTRLSIL.

V gene TRBV19 combines with J gene TRBJ2-3, with 10 bases identical to TRBD2. The CDR3 has 17 amino acids. V shed 8 bases, J shed 0 bases, and the junction held 11 bases outside the gene matches. Germline V gene lookup returns CDR1 LNHDA and CDR2 SQIVND (reference sequence). CDR3 in amino acids: CASPPGLAHTSTDTQYF. In DNA form, the CDR3 reads TGTGCCAGTCCCCCGGGACTAGCGCATACTAGCACAGATACGCAGTATTTT.

This clone was observed once. This chain links TRBV3-1 (or the pseudogene TRBV3-2) with TRBJ2-5; 9 nucleotides line up with TRBD2. The CDR3 is 16 residues long. The trim removed 1 base at V and 2 bases at J, leaving 5 bases unmatched. Germline V gene sequence: CDR1 LGHDT, CDR2 YNNKEL (reference sequence). The CDR3 DNA reads as TGTGCCAGCAGCCAAGTGGCTAGCGGGGATCAAGAGACCCAGTACTTC. This sequence encodes CASSQVASGDQETQYF.

The chain uses TRBV2 and TRBJ1-3, with 9 bases lining up with TRBD1. The CDR3 consists of 14 residues. J lost 4 bases, V lost 4 bases, and 2 bases had no gene match. Germline CDR1 reads SNHLY; CDR2 reads FYNNEI. CDR3 amino acids: CASSGDREGNTIYF. DNA for the CDR3: TGTGCCAGCAGTGGGGACAGGGAAGGAAACACCATATATTTT.

CDR3 nucleotide sequence: TGTGCCAGCAGCCCACGTCCGGGGGTTGAGACCCAGTACTTC. Translated, it gives CASSPRPGVETQYF. The rearrangement joins TRBV11-2 to TRBJ2-5; tentative D call: TRBD2 (6 bases). This CDR3 has 14 residues. The V gene lost 5 bases and the J gene lost 5 bases, with 15 bases spanning the gap. Germline loops: CDR1 SGHAT, CDR2 FQNNGV.

The chain recombines TRBV18 with TRBJ1-1; TRBD1 matches at 11 bases. The CDR3 covers 16 residues. Unmatched junction bases numbered 4, after V lost 3 bases and J lost 1 base. Germline values: CDR1 KGHSH, CDR2 LQKENI. CDR3 residues: CASSPPGQGANTEAFF. Written as DNA, the CDR3 is TGTGCCAGCTCACCCCCTGGACAGGGGGCGAACACTGAAGCTTTCTTT.

This chain joins TRBV4-1 and TRBJ2-1; 11 bases are shared with TRBD2. V lost 3 bases, J lost 6 bases, and 7 bases stayed unmatched. This CDR3 region has 16 residues. CDR1 MGHRA and CDR2 YSYEKL come from the germline V gene. The CDR3 region is CASSQKLAGDLNEQFF. CDR3 coding DNA: TGCGCCAGCAGCCAGAAACTAGCGGGGGACCTCAATGAGCAGTTCTTC.

This rearrangement joins TRBV6-2 or TRBV6-3 to TRBJ2-7; 15 nucleotides agree with TRBD2. Germline CDR1 MNHEY, CDR2 SVGEGT. The length of the CDR3 is 18 residues. Unmatched junction bases numbered 13, after V lost 5 bases and J lost 5 bases. The CDR3 coding sequence is TGTGCCAGCAGTCGCGGACTAGCGGGGGGGACCGCCTCACACGAGCAGTACTTC. Encoded protein: CASSRGLAGGTASHEQYF.

This chain joins TRBV30 and TRBJ2-7, with 8 bases that match TRBD1. CDR1 GTSNPN and CDR2 SVGIG come from the germline V gene (reference sequence). There are 17 residues in the CDR3. V shed 0 bases and J 1 base; nucleotides not matched to a gene: 11. CDR3 sequence: CAWSVLGGTGNSYEQYF. DNA for the CDR3: TGTGCCTGGAGTGTACTTGGCGGGACAGGTAATTCCTACGAGCAGTACTTC.

The V call is TRBV6-1, the J call TRBJ2-5; unclear D gene. The CDR3 totals 13 residues. V lost 1 base to trimming and J lost 4 bases, with 7 bases between them. Germline lookup yields CDR1 MNHNS and CDR2 SASEGT. This CDR3 is CASSEEIGETQYF. Written as DNA, the CDR3 is TGTGCCAGCAGTGAAGAAATCGGAGAGACCCAGTACTTC.

V and J are TRBV18 and TRBJ2-3; D unclear. Between the trimmed V and J ends, which lost 3 bases and 5 bases, there was a span of 12 bases. The germline V gene encodes CDR1 KGHSH and CDR2 LQKENI. The CDR3 loop spans 14 amino acids. DNA for the CDR3: TGTGCCAGCTCACCGAATCGAGCCATAGATACGCAGTATTTT. This sequence encodes CASSPNRAIDTQYF.

The V call is TRBV30, the J call TRBJ1-6; no clear D. Germline CDR1 GTSNPN, CDR2 SVGIG (reference sequence). CDR3 size: 15 residues. Trimming left V 5 bases short and J 0 bases short, with 11 bases between. The CDR3 nucleotides are TGTGCCTGGCGGTATCGGAGCTCCTATAATTCACCCCTCCACTTT. Translated, it gives CAWRYRSSYNSPLHF.

The gene calls are TRBV5-1 and TRBJ2-1; TRBD2 matches 7 bases. CDR3 length: 12 residues. Germline-derived CDR1 and CDR2 are SGHRS and YFSETQ. J was trimmed by 10 bases and V by 2 bases; bases with no gene match: 3. In nucleotides, the CDR3 is TGCGCCAGCAGCTTCCTAGCGGAGGAGCAGTTCTTC. As protein: CASSFLAEEQFF.

A single count supports this clone. This sequence joins TRBV10-3 and TRBJ1-2; no clear D gene. This CDR3 has 13 residues. V was clipped by 8 bases and J by 1 base, with 11 bases between them. CDR1 ENHRY and CDR2 SYGVKD come from the germline V gene. Here the CDR3 reads CAIRQSINYGYTF. Written as DNA, the CDR3 is TGTGCCATCCGACAAAGCATTAACTATGGCTACACCTTC.

The J gene is TRBJ1-3, the V gene TRBV5-1, with 10 bases that match TRBD1. Germline V gene lookup returns CDR1 SGHRS and CDR2 YFSETQ. This CDR3 is built from 16 residues. The V segment lost 3 bases and the J segment 4 bases; nucleotides outside the gene matches: 7. This CDR3 reads CASSSSRQGAGNTIYF. The CDR3 region has the DNA TGCGCCAGCAGCTCATCCCGACAGGGGGCAGGAAACACCATATATTTT. Looking up the rest from reference TRBV5-1 and TRBJ1-3 gives the full variable domain: KAGVTQTPRYLIKTRGQQVTLSCSPISGHRSVSWYQQTPGQGLQFLFEYFSETQRNKGNFPGRFSGRQFSNSRSEMNVSTLELGDSALYLCASSSSRQGAGNTIYFGEGSWLTVV.

This clone was counted a single time. The chain recombines TRBV14 with TRBJ2-5, with 12 bases aligning to TRBD2. This CDR3 is built from 18 residues. The V and J ends lost 4 bases and 3 bases, in that order; junction bases with no gene match: 12. Germline values: CDR1 SGHDN, CDR2 FVKESK. The CDR3 nucleotides are TGTGCCAGCAGCCGTCTAGCGGGGGGGCTAACCGCCAAAGAGACCCAGTACTTC. Translated, it gives CASSRLAGGLTAKETQYF.